This T cell receptor (beta chain) was captured by sequencing in a study of blood T cell repertoires in COVID-19. This clone was found a few times. Original handling: Amplifying reference gene primers gave estimates of nucleated cell counts. Repertoires were generated with immunoSEQ multiplex PCR, while TCRdb's copy carries only in-frame clones and drops some. The D gene and trimming were derived from the DNA, and the V and J assignments and clone size from that table. The table shows over 75,000 clones, with about 78% occurring only once. From germline, CDR1 is SGHTA and CDR2 FQGNSA. Trimming took 1 base from V and 11 from J; bases not matched to a gene: 5. The CDR3 runs 13 residues.

The origin of this receptor is a man over 45 who had recovered from COVID-19. The chain uses TRBV7-2 and TRBJ2-1; 7 positions agree with TRBD2. Specimen: peripheral blood. The CDR3 here is CASSLGVGGKQFF. The CDR3 bases are TGTGCCAGCAGCTTAGGTGTGGGAGGGAAGCAGTTCTTC.